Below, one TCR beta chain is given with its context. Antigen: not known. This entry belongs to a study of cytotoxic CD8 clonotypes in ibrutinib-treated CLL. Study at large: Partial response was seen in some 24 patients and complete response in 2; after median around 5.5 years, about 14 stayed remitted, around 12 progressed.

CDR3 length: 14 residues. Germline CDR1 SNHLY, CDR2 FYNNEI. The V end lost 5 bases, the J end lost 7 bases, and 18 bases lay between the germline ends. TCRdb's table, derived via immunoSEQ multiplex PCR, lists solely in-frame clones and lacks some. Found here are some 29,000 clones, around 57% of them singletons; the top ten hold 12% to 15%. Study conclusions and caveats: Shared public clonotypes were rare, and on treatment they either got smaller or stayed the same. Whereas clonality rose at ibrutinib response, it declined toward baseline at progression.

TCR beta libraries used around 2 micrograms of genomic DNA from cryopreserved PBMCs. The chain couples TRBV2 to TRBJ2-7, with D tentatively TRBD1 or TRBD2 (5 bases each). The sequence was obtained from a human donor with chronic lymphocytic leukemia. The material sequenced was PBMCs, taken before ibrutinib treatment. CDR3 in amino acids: CASSSGTAVWEQYF. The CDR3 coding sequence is TGTGCCAGCAGTTCCGGGACGGCAGTGTGGGAGCAGTACTTC.